The clone carrying this TCR beta chain was recorded many times. The data were taken from a study of human T cells and chemical hapten exposure. TCRdb processed the RACE reads anew with MiXCR; each CDR3 protein has one entry. Found here are tens of thousands of distinct CDR3 sequences, roughly 12% of them singletons; the top ten hold 2.4%. Noted time point: patch test 3, about 24 weeks after DPC sensitization. The treatment denotes: therapeutic diphenylcyclopropenone sensitization with weekly scalp DPC. This sequence was found in a man aged 25-40 years with alopecia areata. Some clones in this sample may be carry-over from other donors' samples. The specimen was whole blood, collected in connection with sensitization to the hapten diphenylcyclopropenone (DPC).

CDR3 sequence reads: CASSPIERGKVNEQFF. CDR3 nucleotides: TGTGCCAGCTCACCAATAGAGCGGGGGAAAGTCAATGAGCAGTTCTTC. V and J are TRBV18 and TRBJ2-1, with 8 bases aligning to TRBD2. Germline values: CDR1 KGHSH, CDR2 LQKENI. The CDR3 loop spans 16 amino acids. V was clipped by 2 bases and J by 6 bases; unmatched bases: 9.